This passage covers 7 T cell receptor beta chains from one sample sequenced in a study of blood T cell repertoires in COVID-19 (TCRdb year 2020). Library preparation was by the immunoSEQ multiplex PCR assay. TCRdb retrieved this table from immuneACCESS and kept in-frame rearrangements only. Not all clones are present; in checked studies, unresolved V genes account for under half, and no reason is known for the remainder. A total of about 190,000 clones appear in this sample, more than 85% of them only once. The ten largest account for approximately 1% of the sample. Sequencing was performed on peripheral blood. The origin of the receptors is a man aged 25-40 years with acute or convalescent COVID-19.

This clone appeared once. This chain connects TRBV29-1 to TRBJ2-3; TRBD2 is a possible D gene (7 bases). Per germline, CDR1 SQVTM and CDR2 ANQGSEA. The CDR3 covers 17 residues. Trimming shortened V by 7 bases and J by 0 bases, and 23 bases separated the two germline ends. CDR3 in amino acids: CSARSLGGAPSTDTQYF. DNA for the CDR3: TGCAGCGCACGGAGCCTGGGGGGGGCTCCTAGCACAGATACGCAGTATTTT.

The table lists this clone with a count of one. The chain combines TRBV6-5 with TRBJ2-7; D unresolved. The CDR3 is 11 residues long. Per germline, CDR1 MNHEY and CDR2 SVGAGI. Deletions cut 5 bases from V and 6 bases from J, with 8 bases between. The DNA for the CDR3 is TGTGCCAGCAGTATAACGGGCGAGCAGTACTTC. Translating it yields CASSITGEQYF.

The CDR3 reads CASSLNSGNNSPLHF. CDR3 nucleotides: TGTGCCAGCAGCTTAAATTCCGGGAATAATTCACCCCTCCACTTT. This rearrangement joins TRBV7-3 to TRBJ1-6; D uncertain. This CDR3 has 15 amino acids. Germline assignment: CDR1 SGHTA and CDR2 FQGTGA. The V end was cut by 1 base, the J end by 5 bases, with 9 bases between. The whole variable domain, filled in from reference TRBV7-3 and TRBJ1-6, reads GAGVSQTPSNKVTEKGKYVELRCDPISGHTALYWYRQSLGQGPEFLIYFQGTGAADDSGLPNDRFFAVRPEGSVSTLKIQRTERGDSAVYLCASSLNSGNNSPLHFGNGTRLTVT.

The rearrangement uses TRBV19 and TRBJ1-5; the D is unclear. Germline assignment: CDR1 LNHDA and CDR2 SQIVND (reference sequence). CDR3 size: 13 residues. Between the trimmed V and J ends, which lost 7 bases and 3 bases, there was a span of 10 bases. This chain's CDR3 is CASMLRTNQPQHF. For the CDR3, the DNA is TGTGCCAGTATGCTGCGAACCAATCAGCCCCAGCATTTT.

This chain joins TRBV19 and TRBJ2-3; 10 bases fit TRBD2. The germline V gene has CDR1 LNHDA and CDR2 SQIVND (reference sequence). Trimming cost V 5 bases and J 3 bases; bases outside gene matches: 5. The length of the CDR3 is 15 residues. CDR3 sequence reads: CASSPGLAETDTQYF. CDR3 bases: TGTGCCAGTAGTCCTGGACTAGCGGAAACAGATACGCAGTATTTT.

The rearrangement uses TRBV7-9 and TRBJ2-5, with D tentatively TRBD1 (6 bases). The CDR3 runs 13 residues. V shed 4 bases and J shed 2 bases, with 8 bases lying between them. Germline V CDR1 and CDR2: SEHNR, FQNEAQ (reference sequence). CDR3 sequence reads: CASSWTAQETQYF. The CDR3 DNA reads as TGTGCCAGCAGCTGGACAGCACAAGAGACCCAGTACTTC.

The V gene is TRBV2, the J gene TRBJ1-2; weak D call: TRBD1 (5 bases). The CDR3 is 13 amino acids. Germline V gives CDR1 SNHLY, CDR2 FYNNEI. Trimming took 6 bases from V and 4 from J, leaving 12 bases between them. The CDR3 reads CASRPDSTYGYTF. The CDR3 nucleotides read TGTGCCAGCAGGCCAGACAGTACCTATGGCTACACCTTC.